What follows are 20 T cell receptor beta chains derived from one specimen sequenced in a study of beta chain features in type 1 diabetes. TCRB transcripts that were expressed got sequenced, as all of the isolated RNA had been reverse transcribed. Clones were read by immunoSEQ multiplex PCR, and TCRdb kept only the in-frame ones, dropping some. This table has more than 350,000 clones, roughly 10% appearing once. The source material was naive CD4+ T cells from blood. The receptors originated from a woman aged 18-29 years in good health.

The gene calls are TRBV4-2 and TRBJ2-3; possibly TRBD2 for D (5 bases). Germline V lookup: CDR1 LGHNA, CDR2 YNFKEQ. There are 14 residues in the CDR3. V lost 0 bases to trimming and J lost 7 bases, with 11 bases between them. For the CDR3, the DNA is TGTGCCAGCAGCCAAGAATTTAGGGAGTATACGCAGTATTTT. Translation: CASSQEFREYTQYF.

The chain couples TRBV11-2 to TRBJ1-4; possibly TRBD1 for D (5 bases). V lost 1 base and J 4 bases, leaving 10 bases between the germline ends. CDR3 length: 15 residues. Germline V gene sequence: CDR1 SGHAT, CDR2 FQNNGV. Written as DNA, the CDR3 is TGTGCCAGCAGCTTAGTGGGACGGTATAATGAAAAACTGTTTTTT. Translating gives CASSLVGRYNEKLFF.

This clone came up a few times. The CDR3 spells CASSLNSAGVQYF. In nucleotides, the CDR3 is TGTGCCAGCAGCTTAAATAGCGCCGGAGTGCAGTACTTC. The rearrangement joins TRBV7-9 to TRBJ2-7; possible D gene TRBD2, 5 bases. This CDR3 is built from 13 residues. Germline lookup yields CDR1 SEHNR and CDR2 FQNEAQ (reference sequence). Trimming cost V 2 bases and J 9 bases, with 14 bases left between them.

This chain joins TRBV30 and TRBJ1-4; tentative D call: TRBD1 (6 bases). Trimming cost V 0 bases and J 4 bases, with 9 bases left between them. CDR3 length: 14 residues. Germline V gene data show CDR1 as GTSNPN and CDR2 as SVGIG (reference sequence). The CDR3 coding sequence is TGTGCCTGGAGTGTACCCAGGGGTAATGAAAAACTGTTTTTT. This gives the protein CAWSVPRGNEKLFF.

This clone was observed a handful of times. The germline gene is not matched at one end of the junction; a read error may be the cause. The chain is built from TRBV7-9 and TRBJ2-7, with D hard to call. This CDR3 comprises 11 residues. Germline CDR1 and CDR2: SEHNR and FQNEAQ (reference sequence). CDR3 nucleotides: TGTGCCAGCAGCTTATTTAGCCAGGTGGTCTTC. This sequence encodes CASSLFSQVVF.

The rearrangement uses TRBV29-1 and TRBJ1-1; D gene unclear. CDR3 size: 11 residues. V lost 6 bases and J 4 bases, leaving 9 bases between the germline ends. Germline CDR1 and CDR2: SQVTM and ANQGSEA. The CDR3 region has the DNA TGCAGCGTGATCAGCCTCACTGAAGCTTTCTTT. It yields the protein CSVISLTEAFF.

The genes are TRBV15 and TRBJ1-1, with TRBD1 identical over 10 bases. The CDR3 consists of 15 residues. V shed 0 bases and J 5 bases; nucleotides not matched to a gene: 3. Germline loops: CDR1 LNHNV, CDR2 YYDKDF (reference sequence). The DNA for the CDR3 is TGTGCCACCAGCAGAGATAGGACAGGGGGAACTGAAGCTTTCTTT. Protein product: CATSRDRTGGTEAFF.

The chain recombines TRBV27 with TRBJ2-1, with D perhaps TRBD1 (5 bases). Germline-derived CDR1 and CDR2 are MNHEY and SMNVEV (reference sequence). The CDR3 has 17 amino acids. V lost 3 bases and J lost 0, with 15 bases in between. CDR3 sequence reads: CASSLEPVDNSYNEQFF. DNA of the CDR3: TGTGCCAGCAGTTTGGAGCCGGTGGACAACTCCTACAATGAGCAGTTCTTC.

The CDR3 DNA sequence: TGCGCCAGCAGCCAAGATCCAGGCTGGAACACTGAAGCTTTCTTT. This sequence encodes CASSQDPGWNTEAFF. The rearrangement uses TRBV4-3 and TRBJ1-1, with D hard to call. Trimming stripped 0 bases from V and 1 base from J, with 9 bases between. CDR1 is LGHNA, CDR2 YSLEER, per germline. CDR3 size: 15 residues.

The CDR3 reads CASSFRTGLFF. The DNA for the CDR3 is TGTGCCAGCAGTTTTCGAACAGGGCTGTTTTTT. This chain uses TRBV6-6 with TRBJ2-2, with D perhaps matching TRBD1 (5 bases). This CDR3 is 11 amino acids long. Per germline, CDR1 MNHNY and CDR2 SVGAGI (reference sequence). Between the trimmed V and J ends, which lost 4 bases and 13 bases, there was a span of 10 bases.

The chain carries TRBV5-1 and TRBJ2-5, with 9 bases fitting TRBD2. The CDR3 covers 15 residues. Germline V gene data show CDR1 as SGHRS and CDR2 as YFSETQ. Losses at the gene ends were 4 bases for V and 3 bases for J; bases not matched to a gene: 7. The DNA for the CDR3 is TGCGCCAGCAGCCCGAGCGGGAGGCCTGAAGAGACCCAGTACTTC. This translates into CASSPSGRPEETQYF.

The V and J genes are TRBV7-2 and TRBJ2-7, with TRBD1 as a possible D gene (6 bases). Germline V lookup: CDR1 SGHTA, CDR2 FQGNSA. V was clipped by 5 bases and J by 2 bases, with 10 bases between them. CDR3 size: 13 residues. CDR3 DNA sequence: TGTGCCAGCAGCCGACAGGCAACCTACGAGCAGTACGTC. Translating gives CASSRQATYEQYV.

This clone was counted only a few times. The chain recombines TRBV10-3 with TRBJ1-2; D possibly corresponds to TRBD1 (6 bases). This CDR3 has 12 amino acids. In germline, CDR1 is ENHRY, CDR2 SYGVKD. V was clipped by 0 bases and J by 10 bases, with 9 bases between them. The CDR3: CAISESTGLYTF. In DNA form, the CDR3 reads TGTGCCATCAGTGAGTCGACAGGCCTCTACACCTTC.

This clone was seen more than once but under ten times. V gene TRBV19 combines with J gene TRBJ2-7; TRBD2 agrees at 7 bases. The germline gives CDR1 LNHDA, CDR2 SQIVND (reference sequence). V shed 5 bases, J shed 10 bases, and the junction held 8 bases outside the gene matches. This CDR3 has 12 residues. The CDR3 bases are TGTGCCAGTAGTCCCGGGAGGAGGGTACAGTACTTC. The encoded protein is CASSPGRRVQYF.

Only a few counts were recorded for this clone. The chain links TRBV28 to TRBJ1-2; tentatively, D is TRBD1 (5 bases). The CDR3 has 15 amino acids. Trimming stripped 3 bases from V and 10 bases from J, with 21 bases between. Looked up from germline, CDR1 is MDHEN and CDR2 is SYDVKM. CDR3 amino acids: CASSFLEGYVGDYTF. The CDR3 coding sequence is TGTGCCAGCAGTTTTTTGGAGGGGTATGTGGGAGACTACACCTTC.

The chain carries TRBV7-9 and TRBJ2-7; TRBD1 agrees at 8 bases. Germline V CDR1 and CDR2: SEHNR, FQNEAQ (reference sequence). This CDR3 contains 15 residues. Unmatched junction bases numbered 10, after V lost 5 bases and J lost 4 bases. CDR3 in DNA: TGTGCCAGCAGCAAGGACAGGGTTTTGGTTTACGAGCAGTACTTC. Protein sequence: CASSKDRVLVYEQYF.

The genes are TRBV9 and TRBJ2-3; D is unclear. This CDR3 spans 15 amino acids. V lost 0 bases to trimming and J lost 0 bases, with 8 bases between them. The V gene's germline CDR1 is SGDLS and CDR2 YYNGEE. The CDR3 DNA reads as TGTGCCAGCAGCGTAGATCTGCCTAGCACAGATACGCAGTATTTT. Its translation is CASSVDLPSTDTQYF.

V gene TRBV29-1 combines with J gene TRBJ2-5, with D tentatively TRBD2 (5 bases). Trimming took off 5 bases at V and 5 bases at J, with 12 bases between the two ends. The CDR3 spans 12 residues. Per the germline V gene, CDR1 is SQVTM and CDR2 is ANQGSEA. The CDR3 nucleotides are TGCAGCGTTTTACGGGGTGAGGAGACCCAGTACTTC. Translated: CSVLRGEETQYF. Variable domain in full (rest from reference TRBV29-1 and TRBJ2-5): SAVISQKPSRDICQRGTSLTIQCQVDSQVTMMFWYRQQPGQSLTLIATANQGSEATYESGFVIDKFPISRPNLTFSTLTVSNMSPEDSSIYLCSVLRGEETQYFGPGTRLLVL.

The V and J genes are TRBV29-1 and TRBJ2-1; unclear D gene. The germline V gene has CDR1 SQVTM and CDR2 ANQGSEA. Trimming stripped 5 bases from V and 11 bases from J, with 19 bases between. CDR3 length: 13 residues. CDR3 protein: CSVNFPLAEKQFF. The CDR3 region has the DNA TGCAGCGTTAATTTCCCCCTGGCGGAAAAGCAGTTCTTC.

This clone was counted a few times. This chain joins TRBV7-3 and TRBJ2-1; D might be TRBD1 (6 bases). Per the germline V gene, CDR1 is SGHTA and CDR2 is FQGTGA. The CDR3 is 14 residues long. Trimming shortened V by 4 bases and J by 9 bases, and 16 bases separated the two germline ends. CDR3 nucleotide sequence: TGTGCCAGCAGCTCGCCGTTGAGAGGGGGTGAGCAGTTCTTC. Translating gives CASSSPLRGGEQFF.